This T cell receptor beta chain originates from a study of ipilimumab plus nivolumab after autologous stem cell transplantation. In the study overall: DLBCL patients had primary refractory or relapsed disease.

Study findings and constraints: Per the authors, repertoire, Treg and microbiota data justify further study.

Comments on this clone: Its antigen is currently unknown.

The germline V gene encodes CDR1 SEHNR and CDR2 FQNEAQ (reference sequence). J gave up 1 base and V 7 bases, and 13 bases lay outside the gene matches. There are 17 residues in the CDR3. Checkpoint therapy with ipilimumab 1 mg/kg began 14 to 28 days after transplant. The assay was immunoSEQ multiplex PCR, and TCRdb's table has in-frame clones only and misses some. The data show 15,000 to 20,000 clones, around 82% seen once. This sample comprised PBMCs, obtained in a trial of ipilimumab plus nivolumab as post-transplant consolidation. The chain has TRBV7-9 and TRBJ2-3, with 8 bases that match TRBD1. The source is a male donor with diffuse large B-cell lymphoma. CDR3 sequence: CASTRAQGAMGTDTQYF. The DNA of the CDR3 is TGTGCCAGCACCCGAGCCCAGGGGGCGATGGGCACAGATACGCAGTATTTT.